This is a list of T cell receptor beta chains from one sample in a study of vaccination and CD4 T cells after COVID-19. TCRdb reprocessed the PCR reads via MiXCR and lists one record per CDR3 protein. This table has around 14,000 distinct CDR3 sequences, roughly half appearing once. These TCRs are of unknown antigen specificity. Sequencing was performed on CD4+ T cells from blood, cultured in vitro. The receptors here all came from a human donor who had recovered from COVID-19. The CDR3 runs from the conserved cysteine through the conserved F or W. Each record gives: V gene, CDR3 protein.

v_call: TRBV20-1
cdr3_aa: CSASGAGGSTDTQYF

v_call: TRBV5-8
cdr3_aa: CASSLEGGLMGETQYF

v_call: TRBV6-1
cdr3_aa: CATLGEDPEQYF

v_call: TRBV20-1
cdr3_aa: CSARETGTGGNTIYF

v_call: TRBV7-2
cdr3_aa: CASSPQGLAGTTDTQYF

v_call: TRBV7-3
cdr3_aa: CASSLTPTLNTGELFF

v_call: TRBV27
cdr3_aa: CASSLTAQGGVWNQPQHF

v_call: TRBV6-5
cdr3_aa: CASSYPARGMYEQYF

v_call: TRBV2
cdr3_aa: CASSGQITGELFF

v_call: TRBV20-1
cdr3_aa: CSASVTGGGQPQHF

v_call: TRBV28
cdr3_aa: CASSTGGREQYF

v_call: TRBV19
cdr3_aa: CASSTTWDGSYEQYF

v_call: TRBV6-1
cdr3_aa: CASSRTSGGVADTQYF

v_call: TRBV7-6
cdr3_aa: CASSRDRTSYEQYF

v_call: TRBV6-2/TRBV6-3
cdr3_aa: CASSYWGTGEQYF

v_call: TRBV20-1
cdr3_aa: CSAIRAGTYEQYF

v_call: TRBV18
cdr3_aa: CASSPSGGVPVDTEAFF

v_call: TRBV18
cdr3_aa: CASSPSGTGWTEAFF

v_call: TRBV2
cdr3_aa: CASSAGGDYGYTF

v_call: TRBV7-9
cdr3_aa: CASSLPNRLSEAFF

v_call: TRBV10-3
cdr3_aa: CAISAVQGTSAFF

v_call: TRBV6-1
cdr3_aa: CASSFDGAGGYTF

v_call: TRBV24-1
cdr3_aa: CATSAGGWTEAFF

v_call: TRBV7-2
cdr3_aa: CASSLGPGADTEAFF

v_call: TRBV6-4
cdr3_aa: CASSDSRAGDYNEQFF

v_call: TRBV12-3/TRBV12-4
cdr3_aa: CASKGNYGYTF

v_call: TRBV5-1
cdr3_aa: CASSPGTAAEAFF

v_call: TRBV20-1
cdr3_aa: CSASSPLEGAFF

v_call: TRBV19
cdr3_aa: CASRIRDGSYEQYF

v_call: TRBV15
cdr3_aa: CATSRGLTRGGELFF